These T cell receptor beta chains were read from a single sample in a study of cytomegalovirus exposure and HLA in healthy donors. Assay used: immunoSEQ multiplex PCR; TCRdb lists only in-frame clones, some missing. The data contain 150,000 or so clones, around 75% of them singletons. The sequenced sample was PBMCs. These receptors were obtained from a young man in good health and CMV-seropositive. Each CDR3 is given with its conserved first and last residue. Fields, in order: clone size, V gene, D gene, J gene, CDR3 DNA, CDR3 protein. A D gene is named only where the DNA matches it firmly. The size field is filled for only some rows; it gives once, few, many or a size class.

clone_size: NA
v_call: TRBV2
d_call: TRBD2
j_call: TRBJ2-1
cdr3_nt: TGTGCCAGCAGGGCCGGGACTAACGACAATGAGCAGTTCTTC
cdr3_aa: CASRAGTNDNEQFF

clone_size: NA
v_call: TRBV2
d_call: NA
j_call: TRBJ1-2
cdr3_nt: TGTGCCAGCAGCGAATATACAGGGTTAGGGGGCTATGGCTACACCTTC
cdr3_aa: CASSEYTGLGGYGYTF

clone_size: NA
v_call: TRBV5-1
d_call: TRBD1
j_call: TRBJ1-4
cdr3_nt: TGCGCCAGCAGCTTGGGGACGGACACAGGGGTAGCGTTTTTT
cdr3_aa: CASSLGTDTGVAFF

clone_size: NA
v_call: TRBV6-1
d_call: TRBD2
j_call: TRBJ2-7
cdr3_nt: TGTGCCAGCAGGCAGGGTACTAGCGGGAACCGCGAGCAGTACTTC
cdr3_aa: CASRQGTSGNREQYF

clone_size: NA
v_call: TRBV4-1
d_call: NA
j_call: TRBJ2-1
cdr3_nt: TGCGCCAGCAGCCAACCGAGACTAGTAAGGTCCTACAATGAGCAGTTCTTC
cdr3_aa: CASSQPRLVRSYNEQFF

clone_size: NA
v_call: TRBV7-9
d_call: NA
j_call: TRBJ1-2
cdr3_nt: TGTGCCAGCAGCTTAGTTCGGCCTCATTGGGCGAACTATGGCTACACCTTC
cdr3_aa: CASSLVRPHWANYGYTF

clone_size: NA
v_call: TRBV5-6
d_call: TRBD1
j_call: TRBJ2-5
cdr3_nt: TGTGCCAGCAGCTTGGTGGGACAGGGGGACCAAGAGACCCAGTACTTC
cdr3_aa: CASSLVGQGDQETQYF

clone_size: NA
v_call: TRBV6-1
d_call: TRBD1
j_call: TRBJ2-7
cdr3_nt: TGTGCCAGCAGGCAGCTAGGACAGGGGACCTACGAGCAGTACTTC
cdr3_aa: CASRQLGQGTYEQYF

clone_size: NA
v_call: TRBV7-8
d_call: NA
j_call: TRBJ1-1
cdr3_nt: TGTGCCAGCAGCTTAGCGGCCAGGAACACTGAAGCTTTCTTT
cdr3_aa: CASSLAARNTEAFF

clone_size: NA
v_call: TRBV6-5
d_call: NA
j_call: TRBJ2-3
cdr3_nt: TGTGCCAGCAGACTCACAGATACGCAGTATTTT
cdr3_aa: CASRLTDTQYF

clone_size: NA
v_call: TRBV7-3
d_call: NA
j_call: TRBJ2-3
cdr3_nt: TGTGCCAGCAGCCCTACCATTACAGATACGCAGTATTTT
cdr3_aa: CASSPTITDTQYF

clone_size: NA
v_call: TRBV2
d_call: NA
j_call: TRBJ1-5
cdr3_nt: TGTGCCAGCAGTGAAGAATGGGCAGCGGATCAGCCCCAGCATTTT
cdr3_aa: CASSEEWAADQPQHF

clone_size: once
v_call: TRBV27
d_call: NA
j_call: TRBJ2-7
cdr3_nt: TGTGCCAGCAGTAAGGGGTACGAGCAGTACTTC
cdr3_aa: CASSKGYEQYF

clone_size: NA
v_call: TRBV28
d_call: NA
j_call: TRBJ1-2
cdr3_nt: TGTGCCAGCAGTTTGGACAGTTTCGGCTACACCTTC
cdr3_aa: CASSLDSFGYTF

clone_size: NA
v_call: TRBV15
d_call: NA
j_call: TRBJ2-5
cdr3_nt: TGTGCCACCAAATCCGAGAGGGTCCAAGAGACCCAGTACTTC
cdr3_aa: CATKSERVQETQYF

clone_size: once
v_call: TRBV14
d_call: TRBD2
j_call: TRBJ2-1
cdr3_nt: TGTGCCAGCAGCCAGCCGGGACTAGCGGACAATGAGCAGTTCTTC
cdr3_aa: CASSQPGLADNEQFF

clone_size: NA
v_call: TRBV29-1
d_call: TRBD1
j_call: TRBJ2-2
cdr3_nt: TGCAGCGCAACGGGACAGGAGCCAAACACCGGGGAGCTGTTTTTT
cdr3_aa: CSATGQEPNTGELFF

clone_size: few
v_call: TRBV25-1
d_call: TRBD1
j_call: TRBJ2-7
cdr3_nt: TGTGCCAGCAGCGAAGACAGGGTGGAGCAGTACTTC
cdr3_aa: CASSEDRVEQYF

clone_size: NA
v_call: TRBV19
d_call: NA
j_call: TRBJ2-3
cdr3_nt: TGTGCCAGTAGTGCTAGGTGGGATACGCAGTATTTT
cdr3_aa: CASSARWDTQYF

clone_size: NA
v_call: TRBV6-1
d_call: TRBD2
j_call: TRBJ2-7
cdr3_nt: TGTGCCAGCAGTGAAAATAGGGTAGCGGGGGGCTACGAGCAGTACTTC
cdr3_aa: CASSENRVAGGYEQYF

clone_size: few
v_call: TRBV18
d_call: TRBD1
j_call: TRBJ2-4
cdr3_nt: TGTGCCAGCTCACCTCAGGGGGACATTCAGTACTTC
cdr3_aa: CASSPQGDIQYF

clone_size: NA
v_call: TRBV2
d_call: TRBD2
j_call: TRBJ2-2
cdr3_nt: TGTGCCAGCTCTGGACTAGCGGGAGGGCCCGGGGAGCTGTTTTTT
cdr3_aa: CASSGLAGGPGELFF

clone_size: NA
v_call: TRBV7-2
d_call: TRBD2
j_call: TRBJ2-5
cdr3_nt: TGTGCCAGCAGCTCATACGGGACTCGGGAGGCCCAGTACTTC
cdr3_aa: CASSSYGTREAQYF

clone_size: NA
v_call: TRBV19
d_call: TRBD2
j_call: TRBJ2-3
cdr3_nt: TGTGCCAGTACCGGGACTAGCGGAGCGATCGAGTATTTT
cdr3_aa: CASTGTSGAIEYF

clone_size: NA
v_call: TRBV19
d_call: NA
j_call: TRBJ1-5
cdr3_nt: TGTGCCAGTAGTCCCGGGTACGGTCAGCCCCAGCATTTT
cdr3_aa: CASSPGYGQPQHF

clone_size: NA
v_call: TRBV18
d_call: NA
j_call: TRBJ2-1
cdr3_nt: TGTGCCAGCTCTACTTTAGGTGCGGAGGCCAACAATGAGCAGTTCTTC
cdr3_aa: CASSTLGAEANNEQFF

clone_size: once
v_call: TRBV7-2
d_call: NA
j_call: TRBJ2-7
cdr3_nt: TGTGCCAGCAGCTTAGCATCGGGAGCCTACGAGCAGTACTTC
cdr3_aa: CASSLASGAYEQYF

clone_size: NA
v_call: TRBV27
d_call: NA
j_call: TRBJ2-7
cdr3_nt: TGTGCCAGCAGTATCCAAAAATCCGGGTACGAGCAGTACTTC
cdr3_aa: CASSIQKSGYEQYF

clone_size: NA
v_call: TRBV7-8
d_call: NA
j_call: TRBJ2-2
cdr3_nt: TGTGCCAGCAGCTTACTCCTGGCCAAAACCGGGGAGCTGTTTTTT
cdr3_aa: CASSLLLAKTGELFF

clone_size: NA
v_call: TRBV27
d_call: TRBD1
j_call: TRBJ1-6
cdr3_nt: TGTGCCAGCAGTTCCCGACAGGGGAGCTCCTATAATTCACCCCTCCACTTT
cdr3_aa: CASSSRQGSSYNSPLHF

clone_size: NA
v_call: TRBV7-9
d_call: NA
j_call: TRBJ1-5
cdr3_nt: TGTGCCAGCAGCTTCGGACCTAACTCTGACTATAGCAATCAGCCCCAGCATTTT
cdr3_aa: CASSFGPNSDYSNQPQHF

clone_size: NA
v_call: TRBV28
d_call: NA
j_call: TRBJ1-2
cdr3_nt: TGTGCCACCGCACTAGGTGCGGGGGCCCAGGACTATGGCTACACCTTC
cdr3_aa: CATALGAGAQDYGYTF

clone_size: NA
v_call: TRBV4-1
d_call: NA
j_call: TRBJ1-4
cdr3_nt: TGCGCCAGCAGCCAAGACGTGACAGGCGCAACTAATGAAAAACTGTTTTTT
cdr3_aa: CASSQDVTGATNEKLFF

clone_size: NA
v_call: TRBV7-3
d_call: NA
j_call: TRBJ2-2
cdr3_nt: TGTGCCAGCAGCCCAAACGACTCGCCTACCGGGGAGCTGTTTTTT
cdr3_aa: CASSPNDSPTGELFF

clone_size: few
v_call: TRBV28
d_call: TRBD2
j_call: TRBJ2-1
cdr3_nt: TGTGCCAGCAGTTTAGCGGGAGGGCCTTATGAGCAGTTCTTC
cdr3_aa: CASSLAGGPYEQFF

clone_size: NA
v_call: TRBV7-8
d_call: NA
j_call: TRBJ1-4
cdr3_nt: TGTGCCAGCAGCAGATATCCCCGACAGCCACTGTTTTTT
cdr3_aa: CASSRYPRQPLFF

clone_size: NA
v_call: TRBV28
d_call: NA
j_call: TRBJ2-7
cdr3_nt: TGTGCCAGCAGTTTAACTTTACGGGATCTGAGCTACGAGCAGTACTTC
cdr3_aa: CASSLTLRDLSYEQYF

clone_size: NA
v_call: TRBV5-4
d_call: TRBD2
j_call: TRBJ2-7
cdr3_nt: TGTGCCAGCAGCTTGGAAGTTAGCGGGACCTACGAGCAGTACTTC
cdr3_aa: CASSLEVSGTYEQYF

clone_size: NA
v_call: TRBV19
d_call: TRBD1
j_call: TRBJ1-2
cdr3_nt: TGTGCCAGTACCATTTCCAGGACAGGGGATGGCTACACCTTC
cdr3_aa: CASTISRTGDGYTF

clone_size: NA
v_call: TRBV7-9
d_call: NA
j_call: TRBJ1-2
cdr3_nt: TGTGCCAGCAGCTCGACCAGGGGAGTCTATGGCTACCCCTTC
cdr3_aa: CASSSTRGVYGYPF

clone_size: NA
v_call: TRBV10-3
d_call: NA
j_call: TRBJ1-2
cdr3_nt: TGTGCCATCAGCCCAGCCGGCAGGGACTATGGCTACACCTTC
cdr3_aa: CAISPAGRDYGYTF

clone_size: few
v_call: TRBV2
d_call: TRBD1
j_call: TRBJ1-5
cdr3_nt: TGTGCCAGCAGTCGGACAGGGGCCCAGCATTTT
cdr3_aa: CASSRTGAQHF